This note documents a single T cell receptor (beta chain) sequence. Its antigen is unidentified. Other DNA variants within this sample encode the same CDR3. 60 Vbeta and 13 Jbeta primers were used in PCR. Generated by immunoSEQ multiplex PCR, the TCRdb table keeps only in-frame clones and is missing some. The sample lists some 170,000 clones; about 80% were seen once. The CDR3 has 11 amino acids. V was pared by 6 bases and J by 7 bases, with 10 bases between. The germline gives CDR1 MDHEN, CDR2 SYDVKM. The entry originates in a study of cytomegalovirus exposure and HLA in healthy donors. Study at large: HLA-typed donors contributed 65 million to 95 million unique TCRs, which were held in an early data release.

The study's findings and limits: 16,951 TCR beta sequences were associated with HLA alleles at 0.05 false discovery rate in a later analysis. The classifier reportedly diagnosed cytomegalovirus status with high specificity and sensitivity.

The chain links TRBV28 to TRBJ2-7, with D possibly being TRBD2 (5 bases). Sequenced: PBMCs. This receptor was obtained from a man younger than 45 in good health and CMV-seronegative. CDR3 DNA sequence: TGTGCCAGCAGCTTCACGGGGGAGCAGTACTTC. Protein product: CASSFTGEQYF.